This TCR beta chain was documented in a study of CD8 T cells in ankylosing spondylitis. Overall study results and limits: Relatively scarce in peripheral blood, disease-linked clones were CD8+.

Quantitative 5'-RACE was performed with molecular barcodes, and it yielded the TCR beta libraries. Each CDR3 protein gets one entry after TCRdb re-called the 5' RACE reads with MiXCR. In the table there are 200,000 to 250,000 distinct CDR3 sequences, under 30% of which are singletons. This CDR3 has 12 residues. Germline V lookup: CDR1 DFQATT, CDR2 SNEGSKA (reference sequence). The trim removed 5 bases at V and 3 bases at J, leaving 1 base unmatched. In regard to this clonotype: Its matching antigen is unknown.

The chain combines TRBV20-1 with TRBJ2-5, with TRBD1 identical over 9 bases. The sequenced material came from blood, either unsorted or a sorted T cell fraction (not recorded which). This clonotype originated in a male donor with ankylosing spondylitis or in good health (not recorded which). The CDR3 loop reads CSARQGEETQYF. The CDR3 bases are TGCAGTGCTCGACAGGGGGAAGAGACCCAGTACTTC.